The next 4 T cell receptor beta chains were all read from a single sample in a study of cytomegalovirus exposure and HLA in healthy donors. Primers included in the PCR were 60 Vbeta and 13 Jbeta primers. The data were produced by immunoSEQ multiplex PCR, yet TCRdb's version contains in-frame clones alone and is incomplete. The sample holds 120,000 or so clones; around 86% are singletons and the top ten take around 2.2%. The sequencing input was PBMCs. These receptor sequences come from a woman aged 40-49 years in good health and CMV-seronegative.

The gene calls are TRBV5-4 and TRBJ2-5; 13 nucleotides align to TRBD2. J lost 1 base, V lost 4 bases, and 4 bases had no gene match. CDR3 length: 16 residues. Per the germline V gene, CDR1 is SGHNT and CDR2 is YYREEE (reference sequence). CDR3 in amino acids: CASSPGTSGAQETQYF. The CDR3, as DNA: TGTGCCAGCAGCCCCGGGACTAGCGGGGCCCAAGAGACCCAGTACTTC.

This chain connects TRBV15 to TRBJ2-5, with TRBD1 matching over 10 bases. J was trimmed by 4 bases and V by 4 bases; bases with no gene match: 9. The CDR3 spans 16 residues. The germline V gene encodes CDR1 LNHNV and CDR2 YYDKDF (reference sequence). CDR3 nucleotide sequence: TGTGCCACCAGCACCCGGGACAGGGGAAGTTTAGAGACCCAGTACTTC. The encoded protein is CATSTRDRGSLETQYF. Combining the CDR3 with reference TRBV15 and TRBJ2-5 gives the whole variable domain DAMVIQNPRYQVTQFGKPVTLSCSQTLNHNVMYWYQQKSSQAPKLLFHYYDKDFNNEADTPDNFQSRRPNTSFCFLDIRSPGLGDTAMYLCATSTRDRGSLETQYFGPGTRLLVL.

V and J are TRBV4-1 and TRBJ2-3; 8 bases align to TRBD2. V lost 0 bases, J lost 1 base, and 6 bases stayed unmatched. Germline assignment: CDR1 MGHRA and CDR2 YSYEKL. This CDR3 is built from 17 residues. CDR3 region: CASSQDGAGGGTDTQYF. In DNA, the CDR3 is TGCGCCAGCAGCCAAGATGGGGCGGGGGGAGGCACAGATACGCAGTATTTT.

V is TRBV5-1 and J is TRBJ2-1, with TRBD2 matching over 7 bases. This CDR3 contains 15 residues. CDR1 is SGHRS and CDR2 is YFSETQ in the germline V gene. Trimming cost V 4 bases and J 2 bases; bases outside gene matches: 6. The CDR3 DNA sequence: TGCGCCAGCAGCCTTACCGGGACTACCTACAATGAGCAGTTCTTC. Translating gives CASSLTGTTYNEQFF.